One and the same sample provided the 14 T cell receptor beta chains below, sequenced in a study of blood T cell repertoires in COVID-19. Sequenced by immunoSEQ multiplex PCR; TCRdb stores in-frame clones only, minus some. The sample includes 150,000 or so clones, approximately 78% of them seen just once. Sequenced sample: PBMCs or T cells enriched from blood (not recorded which). Receptor source: a woman aged 45-65 years who had recovered from COVID-19.

The chain has TRBV3-1 (or the pseudogene TRBV3-2) and TRBJ1-2; D may be TRBD1 (6 bases). CDR1 and CDR2 (germline): LGHDT, YNNKEL (reference sequence). V shed 1 base and J shed 2 bases, with 14 bases lying between them. The CDR3 runs to 16 residues. The CDR3 sequence is CASSQAWGPLNYGYTF. The CDR3 DNA is TGTGCCAGCAGCCAAGCGTGGGGGCCTCTAAACTATGGCTACACCTTC.

About this clone itself: Distinct nucleotide sequences in the sample also encode this CDR3. This CDR3 reads CASSLRGDSNQPQHF. The DNA of the CDR3 is TGCGCCAGCAGCTTGCGGGGGGATAGCAATCAGCCCCAGCATTTT. The rearrangement joins TRBV5-1 to TRBJ1-5; D is possibly TRBD1 (5 bases). Per the germline V gene, CDR1 is SGHRS and CDR2 is YFSETQ. V gave up 1 base and J gave up 0 bases, with 8 bases separating them. The CDR3 is 15 residues long.

The V gene is TRBV12-3 or TRBV12-4, the J gene TRBJ2-7, with D possibly TRBD1 on 5 matching bases. This CDR3 region has 11 residues. The V end lost 3 bases, the J end lost 7 bases, and 7 bases lay between the germline ends. CDR3 nucleotide sequence: TGTGCCAGCAGTTTGAACAGGGAGCAGTACTTC. This gives the protein CASSLNREQYF.

The rearrangement uses TRBV2 and TRBJ1-5, with a possible D match to TRBD1 (6 bases). The germline V and J ends were trimmed by 0 bases and 4 bases, with 13 bases remaining between them. CDR1 is SNHLY, CDR2 FYNNEI, per germline. This CDR3 is built from 16 residues. CDR3 DNA sequence: TGTGCCAGCAGTGAAGCCAGGACAGCTCAGAATCAGCCCCAGCATTTT. Amino acid sequence: CASSEARTAQNQPQHF.

This chain joins TRBV18 and TRBJ1-1; the D is unclear. The length of the CDR3 is 13 residues. Germline V lookup: CDR1 KGHSH, CDR2 LQKENI. Trimming left V 4 bases short and J 3 bases short, with 9 bases between. CDR3 nucleotide sequence: TGTGCCAGCTCACTTCGACGGGACACTGAAGCTTTCTTT. As protein: CASSLRRDTEAFF.

J is TRBJ1-3 and V is TRBV7-2; D remains ambiguous. CDR1 and CDR2 from the germline V gene are SGHTA and FQGNSA. Trimming cost V 1 base and J 0 bases, with 16 bases left between them. This CDR3 contains 18 residues. The CDR3: CASSLVGSEINSGNTIYF. The CDR3 DNA sequence: TGTGCCAGCAGCTTAGTAGGTTCGGAGATCAACTCTGGAAACACCATATATTTT.

V usage is TRBV10-3 and J usage is TRBJ1-2, with D possibly TRBD1 on 5 matching bases. Germline-derived CDR1 and CDR2 are ENHRY and SYGVKD. The V and J ends lost 3 bases and 4 bases respectively, with 15 bases between them. The CDR3 covers 15 residues. The CDR3 sequence is CAISESRDAIYGYTF. The CDR3 coding sequence is TGTGCCATCAGTGAATCCAGGGATGCGATCTATGGCTACACCTTC.

This clone has more than one count but fewer than ten. This chain uses TRBV5-8 with TRBJ2-5; 12 bases are a match to TRBD1. Germline-derived CDR1 and CDR2 are SGHTS and YDEGEE. V trimming: 0 bases; J trimming: 2 bases; junction bases outside the gene matches: 5. The CDR3 totals 17 residues. The CDR3 DNA reads as TGTGCCAGCAGCTTGGGGGGACAGGGGGCTGAACAAGAGACCCAGTACTTC. It specifies CASSLGGQGAEQETQYF.

The CDR3 DNA reads as TGTGCCAGCAGTTTAGGCGACTTCTCCTACGAGCAGTACGTC. Its translation is CASSLGDFSYEQYV. The chain carries TRBV28 and TRBJ2-7; no clear D. The germline CDR1 and CDR2 sequences are MDHEN and SYDVKM. This CDR3 is 14 amino acids long. Trimming left V 2 bases short and J 0 bases short, with 8 bases between.

J is TRBJ1-4 and V is TRBV19; TRBD1 might be the D (6 bases). Trimming shortened V by 6 bases and J by 0 bases, and 8 bases separated the two germline ends. The CDR3 has 14 amino acids. Germline CDR1 is LNHDA and CDR2 is SQIVND (reference sequence). CDR3: CASRTGSTNEKLFF. The DNA of the CDR3 is TGTGCCAGTAGGACAGGCTCAACTAATGAAAAACTGTTTTTT.

The chain has TRBV29-1 and TRBJ1-4; D is undetermined. The V end was cut by 6 bases, the J end by 0 bases, with 8 bases between. This CDR3 is built from 13 residues. Germline-derived CDR1 and CDR2 are SQVTM and ANQGSEA. CDR3 in DNA: TGCAGCGTAACGATAGCAACTAATGAAAAACTGTTTTTT. Amino acid sequence: CSVTIATNEKLFF. The whole variable domain, remainder taken from reference TRBV29-1 and TRBJ1-4, is SAVISQKPSRDICQRGTSLTIQCQVDSQVTMMFWYRQQPGQSLTLIATANQGSEATYESGFVIDKFPISRPNLTFSTLTVSNMSPEDSSIYLCSVTIATNEKLFFGSGTQLSVL.

This clone has just a few counts. V is TRBV5-1 and J is TRBJ1-5; the D gene is possibly TRBD1 (6 bases). The CDR3 is made up of 14 amino acids. The V end was cut by 1 base, the J end by 6 bases, with 11 bases between. Looked up from germline, CDR1 is SGHRS and CDR2 is YFSETQ. This chain's CDR3 is CASSLTGIGQPQHF. In DNA form, the CDR3 reads TGCGCCAGCAGCTTGACAGGGATTGGTCAGCCCCAGCATTTT.

The rearrangement links TRBV19 to TRBJ2-1; 10 positions match TRBD2. This CDR3 has 16 residues. Germline V gene sequence: CDR1 LNHDA, CDR2 SQIVND (reference sequence). With V trimmed by 2 bases and J by 2 bases, 3 bases remained unmatched. The CDR3 coding sequence is TGTGCCAGTAGTATATTCACTAGCGGGGCCTACAATGAGCAGTTCTTC. Its translation is CASSIFTSGAYNEQFF.

This clone was found a few times. The chain has TRBV27 and TRBJ2-3, with TRBD1 matching 7 bases. The CDR3 covers 16 residues. Unmatched junction bases numbered 11, after V lost 5 bases and J lost 3 bases. Germline CDR1 is MNHEY and CDR2 is SMNVEV (reference sequence). Here the CDR3 DNA reads TGTGCCAGCAGTCCACGACAGGGACGTAGGACAGATACGCAGTATTTT. Encoded protein: CASSPRQGRRTDTQYF.